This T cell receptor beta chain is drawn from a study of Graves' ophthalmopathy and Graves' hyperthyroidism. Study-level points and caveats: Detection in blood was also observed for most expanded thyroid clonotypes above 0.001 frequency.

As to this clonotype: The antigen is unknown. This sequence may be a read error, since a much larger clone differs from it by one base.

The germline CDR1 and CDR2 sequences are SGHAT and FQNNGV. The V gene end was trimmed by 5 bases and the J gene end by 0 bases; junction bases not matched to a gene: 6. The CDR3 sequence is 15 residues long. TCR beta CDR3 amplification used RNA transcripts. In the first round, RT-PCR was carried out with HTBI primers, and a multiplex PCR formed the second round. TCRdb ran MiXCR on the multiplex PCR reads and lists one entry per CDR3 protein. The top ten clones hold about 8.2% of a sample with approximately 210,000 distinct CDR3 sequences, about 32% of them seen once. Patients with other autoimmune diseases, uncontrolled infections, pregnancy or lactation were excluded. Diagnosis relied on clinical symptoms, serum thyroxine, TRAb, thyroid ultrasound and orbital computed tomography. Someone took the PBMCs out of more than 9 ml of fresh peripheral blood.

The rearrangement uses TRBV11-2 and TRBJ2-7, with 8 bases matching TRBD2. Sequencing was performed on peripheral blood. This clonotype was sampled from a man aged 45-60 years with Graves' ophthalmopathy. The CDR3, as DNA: TGTGCCAGCAGCCTACGGGGGGGACGCTCCTACGAGCAGTACTTC. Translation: CASSLRGGRSYEQYF.